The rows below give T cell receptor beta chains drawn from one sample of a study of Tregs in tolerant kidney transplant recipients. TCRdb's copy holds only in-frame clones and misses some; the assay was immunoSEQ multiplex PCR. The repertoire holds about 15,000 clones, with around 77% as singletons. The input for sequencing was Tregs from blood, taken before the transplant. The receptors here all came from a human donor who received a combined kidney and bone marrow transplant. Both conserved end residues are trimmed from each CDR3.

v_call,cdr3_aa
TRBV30,AWSVKGQGAF
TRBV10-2,ASSDPGFKNEQF
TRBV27,ASSLAAGFYEQY
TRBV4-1,ASSQGGGLTDTQY
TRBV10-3,AISESFAGQGYYNEQF
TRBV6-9,ASSSRTGGTEQY
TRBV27,ASSYDRAQGYT
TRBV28,ASKRAGAQKLF
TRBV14,ASSQDGKGARNTIY
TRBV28,ASSQGRREQF
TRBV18,ASSPQGRELF
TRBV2,AGRTGSYEQY
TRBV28,ASSSRTGLLHEQY
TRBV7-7,ASSLTLWGAGGGETQY
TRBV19,ASSIGGKGTEAF
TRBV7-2,ASSLAAGLYGYT
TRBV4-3,ASSQWTGSTGELF
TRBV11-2,ASSFGGATGNTIY
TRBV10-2,ASKRGVGTGELF
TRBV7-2,ASSPGTLQETQY
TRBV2,ASSQEAREKLF
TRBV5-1,ASSLAGTIVDTQY
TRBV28,ASGKGRVSNQPQH
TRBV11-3,ASSVGALAGGPDEQF
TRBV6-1,ASSEDWAGEGRQF
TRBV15,ATSRVQYEKLF
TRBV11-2,ASSLRTSGTHNEQF
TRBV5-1,ASSLGLANSYEQY
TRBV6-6,ASSYGLLNTEAF
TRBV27,ASSLEAGNEQY
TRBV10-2,ASSDTSATSYNEQF
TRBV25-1,ASSELVGNSGNTIY
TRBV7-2,ASSLSGTYEQY
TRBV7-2,ASSTDWSSYNEQF
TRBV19,ASSTTIYAFNEKLF
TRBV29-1,SVEVRTGQEQY
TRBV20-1,SARLADTQY
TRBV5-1,ASSLATSYEQY
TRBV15,ATSLGLAAQETQY
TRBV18,ASSPQSDSPLH
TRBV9,ASSVAGGQNTGELF
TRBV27,ASSRGGGYEQY
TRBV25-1,ASSEPGQGEGNEQF
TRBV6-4,ASSAEIGETQY
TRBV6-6,ASSYSILGSSGELF
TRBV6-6,ASRYRGGQAF